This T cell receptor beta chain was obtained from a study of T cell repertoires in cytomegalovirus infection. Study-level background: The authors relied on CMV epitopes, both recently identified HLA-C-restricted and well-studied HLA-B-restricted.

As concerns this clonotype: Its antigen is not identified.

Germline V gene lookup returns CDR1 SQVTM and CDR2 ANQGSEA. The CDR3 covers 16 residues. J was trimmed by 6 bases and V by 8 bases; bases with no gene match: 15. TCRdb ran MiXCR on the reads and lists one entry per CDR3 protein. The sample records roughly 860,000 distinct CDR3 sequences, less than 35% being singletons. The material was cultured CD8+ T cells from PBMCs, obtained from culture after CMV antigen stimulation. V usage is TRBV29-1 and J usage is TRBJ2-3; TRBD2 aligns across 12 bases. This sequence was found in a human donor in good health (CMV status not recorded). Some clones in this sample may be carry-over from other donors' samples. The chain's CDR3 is CSSWTSGVQRMDTQYF. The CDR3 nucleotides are TGCAGCTCCTGGACTAGCGGGGTCCAGAGAATGGATACGCAGTATTTT.